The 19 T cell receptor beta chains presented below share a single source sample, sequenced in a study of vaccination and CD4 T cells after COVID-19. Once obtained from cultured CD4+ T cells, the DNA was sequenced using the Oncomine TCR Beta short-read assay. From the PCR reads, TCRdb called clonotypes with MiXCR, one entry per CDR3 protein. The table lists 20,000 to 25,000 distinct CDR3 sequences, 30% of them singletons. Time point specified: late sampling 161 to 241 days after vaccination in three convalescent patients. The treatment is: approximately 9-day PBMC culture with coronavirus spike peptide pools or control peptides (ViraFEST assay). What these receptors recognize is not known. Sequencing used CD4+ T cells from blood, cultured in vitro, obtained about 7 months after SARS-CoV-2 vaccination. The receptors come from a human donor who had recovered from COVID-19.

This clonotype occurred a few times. The CDR3 sequence: CASSFDRFYEQYF. The CDR3 DNA sequence: TGTGCCAGCAGCTTTGACAGGTTCTACGAGCAGTACTTC. V gene TRBV7-2 combines with J gene TRBJ2-7; a possible D gene is TRBD1 (6 bases). The CDR3 totals 13 residues. CDR1 is SGHTA and CDR2 is FQGNSA in the germline V gene. The V and J ends lost 3 bases and 3 bases respectively, with 9 bases between them.

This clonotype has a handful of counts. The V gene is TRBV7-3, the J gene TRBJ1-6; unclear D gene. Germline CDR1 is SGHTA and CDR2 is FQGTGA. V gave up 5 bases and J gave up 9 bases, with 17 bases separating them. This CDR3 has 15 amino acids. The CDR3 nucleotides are TGTGCCAGCAGCCTAAGACAATATCCCATTTCACCCCTCCACTTT. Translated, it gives CASSLRQYPISPLHF.

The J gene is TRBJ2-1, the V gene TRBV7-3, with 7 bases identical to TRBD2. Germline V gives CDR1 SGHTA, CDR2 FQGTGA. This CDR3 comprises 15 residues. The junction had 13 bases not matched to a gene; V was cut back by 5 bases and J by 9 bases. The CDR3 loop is CASSPRGLWGGEQFF. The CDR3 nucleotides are TGTGCCAGCAGCCCACGGGGCCTATGGGGGGGTGAGCAGTTCTTC.

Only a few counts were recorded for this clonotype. The CDR3 bases are TGTGCCAGCAGCCCCAGGGACAGGGACTCTCCAAGCTACACCTTC. Translated: CASSPRDRDSPSYTF. The chain uses TRBV6-2 or TRBV6-3 and TRBJ1-2, with 9 bases identical to TRBD1. Germline CDR1 reads MNHEY; CDR2 reads SVGEGT. The ends lost 6 bases at V and 9 bases at J; junction bases unmatched: 14. CDR3 length equals 15 residues.

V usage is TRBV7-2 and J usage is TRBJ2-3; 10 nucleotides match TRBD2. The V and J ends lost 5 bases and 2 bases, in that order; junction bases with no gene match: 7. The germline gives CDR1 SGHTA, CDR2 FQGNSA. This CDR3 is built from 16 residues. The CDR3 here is CASSVGTSVHTDTQYF. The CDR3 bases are TGTGCCAGCAGCGTAGGGACTAGCGTACACACAGATACGCAGTATTTT. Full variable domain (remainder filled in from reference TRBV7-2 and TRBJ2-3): GAGVSQSPSNKVTEKGKDVELRCDPISGHTALYWYRQSLGQGLEFLIYFQGNSAPDKSGLPSDRFSAERTGGSVSTLTIQRTQQEDSAVYLCASSVGTSVHTDTQYFGPGTRLTVL.

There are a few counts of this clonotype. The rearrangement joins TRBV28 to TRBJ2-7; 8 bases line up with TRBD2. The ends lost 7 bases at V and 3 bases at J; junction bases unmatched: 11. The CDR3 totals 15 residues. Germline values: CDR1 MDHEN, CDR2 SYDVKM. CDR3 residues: CASTDPAGGGYEQYF. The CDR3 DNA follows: TGTGCCAGCACCGATCCGGCGGGAGGTGGCTACGAGCAGTACTTC.

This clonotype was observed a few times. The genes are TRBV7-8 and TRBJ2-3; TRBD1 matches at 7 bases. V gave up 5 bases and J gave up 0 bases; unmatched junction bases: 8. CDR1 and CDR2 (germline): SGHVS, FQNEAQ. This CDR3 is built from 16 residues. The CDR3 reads CASSQWTGDSTDTQYF. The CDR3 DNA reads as TGTGCCAGCAGCCAGTGGACAGGTGACAGCACAGATACGCAGTATTTT.

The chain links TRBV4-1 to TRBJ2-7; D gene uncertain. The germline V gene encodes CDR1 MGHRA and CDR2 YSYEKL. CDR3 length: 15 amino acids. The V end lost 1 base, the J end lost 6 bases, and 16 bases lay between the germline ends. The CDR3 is CASSQVGWDKREQYF. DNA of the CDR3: TGCGCCAGCAGCCAAGTCGGTTGGGATAAGCGCGAGCAGTACTTC.

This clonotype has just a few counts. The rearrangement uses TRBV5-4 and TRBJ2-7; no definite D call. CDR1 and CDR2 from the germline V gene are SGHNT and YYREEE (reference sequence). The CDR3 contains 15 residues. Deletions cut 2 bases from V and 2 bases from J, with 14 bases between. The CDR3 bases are TGTGCCAGCAGCTTACTGGCTTCAGGACCCTACGAGCAGTACTTC. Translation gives CASSLLASGPYEQYF.

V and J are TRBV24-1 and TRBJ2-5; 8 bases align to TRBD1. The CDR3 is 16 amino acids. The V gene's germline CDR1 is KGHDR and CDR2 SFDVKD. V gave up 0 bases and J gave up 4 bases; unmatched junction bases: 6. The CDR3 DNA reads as TGTGCCACCAGTGATTTGAAGGCAGGGGGCGCAGAGACCCAGTACTTC. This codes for CATSDLKAGGAETQYF.

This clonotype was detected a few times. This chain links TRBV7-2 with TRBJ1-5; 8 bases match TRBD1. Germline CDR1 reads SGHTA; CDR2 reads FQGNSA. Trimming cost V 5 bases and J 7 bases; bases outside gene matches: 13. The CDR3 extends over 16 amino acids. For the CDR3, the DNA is TGTGCCAGCAGCCCATCGGGCACAGGGGGTCGGCAGCCCCAGCATTTT. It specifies CASSPSGTGGRQPQHF. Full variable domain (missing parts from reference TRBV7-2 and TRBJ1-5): GAGVSQSPSNKVTEKGKDVELRCDPISGHTALYWYRQSLGQGLEFLIYFQGNSAPDKSGLPSDRFSAERTGGSVSTLTIQRTQQEDSAVYLCASSPSGTGGRQPQHFGDGTRLSIL.

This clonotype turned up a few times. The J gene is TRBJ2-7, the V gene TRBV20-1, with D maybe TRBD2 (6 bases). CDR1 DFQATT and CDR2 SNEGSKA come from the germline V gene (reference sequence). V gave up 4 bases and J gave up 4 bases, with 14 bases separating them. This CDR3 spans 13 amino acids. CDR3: CSAKAGLQYEQYF. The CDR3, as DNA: TGCAGTGCTAAGGCGGGACTGCAATACGAGCAGTACTTC.

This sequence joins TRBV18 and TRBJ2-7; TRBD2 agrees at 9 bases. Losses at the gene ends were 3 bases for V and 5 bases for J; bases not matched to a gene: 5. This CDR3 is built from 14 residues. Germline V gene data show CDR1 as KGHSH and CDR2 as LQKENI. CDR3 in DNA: TGTGCCAGCTCACCGGCGGGAGGGCCCCACGAGCAGTACTTC. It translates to CASSPAGGPHEQYF.

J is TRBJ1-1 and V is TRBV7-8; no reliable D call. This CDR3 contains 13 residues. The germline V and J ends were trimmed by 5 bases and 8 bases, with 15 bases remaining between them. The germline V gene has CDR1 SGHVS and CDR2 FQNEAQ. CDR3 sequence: CASSPRAELEAFF. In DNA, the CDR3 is TGTGCCAGCAGCCCCCGCGCGGAATTGGAAGCTTTCTTT.

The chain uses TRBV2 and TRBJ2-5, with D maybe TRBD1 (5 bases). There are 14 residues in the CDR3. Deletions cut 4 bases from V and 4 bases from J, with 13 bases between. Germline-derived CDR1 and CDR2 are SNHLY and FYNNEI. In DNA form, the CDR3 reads TGTGCCAGCAGTGGGCCAGGCAGGGCAGAGACCCAGTACTTC. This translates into CASSGPGRAETQYF.

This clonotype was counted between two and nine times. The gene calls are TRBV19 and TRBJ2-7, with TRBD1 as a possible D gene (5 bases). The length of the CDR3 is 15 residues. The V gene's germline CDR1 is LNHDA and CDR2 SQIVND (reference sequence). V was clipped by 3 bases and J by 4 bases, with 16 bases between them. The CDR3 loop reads CASSIGQGIRYEQYF. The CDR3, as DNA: TGTGCCAGTAGTATTGGCCAGGGAATTAGGTACGAGCAGTACTTC.

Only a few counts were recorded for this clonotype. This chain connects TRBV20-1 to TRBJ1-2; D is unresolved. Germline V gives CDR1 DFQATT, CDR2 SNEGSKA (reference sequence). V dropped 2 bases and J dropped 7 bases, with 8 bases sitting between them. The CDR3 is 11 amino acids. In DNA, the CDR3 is TGCAGTGCTAGACGTGCTCGTGGCTACACCTTC. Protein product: CSARRARGYTF.

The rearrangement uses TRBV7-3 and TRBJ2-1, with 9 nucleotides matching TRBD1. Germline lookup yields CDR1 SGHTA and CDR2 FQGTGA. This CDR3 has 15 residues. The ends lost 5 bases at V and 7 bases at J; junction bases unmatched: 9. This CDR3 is CASSPQGAVSNEQFF. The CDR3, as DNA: TGTGCCAGCAGCCCACAGGGGGCGGTCAGTAATGAGCAGTTCTTC. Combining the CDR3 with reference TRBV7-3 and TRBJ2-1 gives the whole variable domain GAGVSQTPSNKVTEKGKYVELRCDPISGHTALYWYRQSLGQGPEFLIYFQGTGAADDSGLPNDRFFAVRPEGSVSTLKIQRTERGDSAVYLCASSPQGAVSNEQFFGPGTRLTVL.

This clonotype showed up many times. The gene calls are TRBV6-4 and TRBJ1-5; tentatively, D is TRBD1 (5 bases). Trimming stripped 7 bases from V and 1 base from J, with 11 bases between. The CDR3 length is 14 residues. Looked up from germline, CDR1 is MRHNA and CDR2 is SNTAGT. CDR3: CASIPWDSNQPQHF. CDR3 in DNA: TGTGCCAGCATTCCGTGGGACAGCAATCAGCCCCAGCATTTT.